This is a list of T cell receptor beta chains from one sample in a study of PD-1 blockade in classical Hodgkin lymphoma. Profiled with immunoSEQ multiplex PCR; TCRdb holds only in-frame clones, not every one. Of 50,000 to 65,000 clones listed, 75% to 95% are singletons. Source: peripheral blood mononuclear cells (PBMCs), taken before the fourth cycle of nivolumab. The source of these receptors is a human donor with classical Hodgkin lymphoma. Both conserved end residues are part of each CDR3. D genes are given only for firm matches. Not all rows give a size; the values are once, few, many and, for expanded clones, a class.

D	length	V	size	J	DNA	CDR3
TRBD1	13	TRBV10-3	NA	TRBJ1-5	TGTGCCATCACCATGGACAGGGACCAGCCCCAGCATTTT	CAITMDRDQPQHF
TRBD1	19	TRBV15	NA	TRBJ1-2	TGTGCCACCAGCAGAGAGGCGGGACAGGGGGATCCTCTCATCTATGGCTACACCTTC	CATSREAGQGDPLIYGYTF
NA	16	TRBV5-5	NA	TRBJ2-7	TGTGCCAGCAGCGATATAGCCCCCAAGTTCATCTACGAGCAGTACTTC	CASSDIAPKFIYEQYF
NA	15	TRBV27	NA	TRBJ1-1	TGTGCCAGCAGTCCCCCCGAAGGGCTGAACACTGAAGCTTTCTTT	CASSPPEGLNTEAFF
NA	15	TRBV9	NA	TRBJ2-2	TGTGCCAGCAGCGTCCGGGACGTGAACACCGGGGAGCTGTTTTTT	CASSVRDVNTGELFF
NA	13	TRBV28	NA	TRBJ2-5	TGTGCCAGCAGGGGAGACTCCGCTGTTACCCAGTACTTC	CASRGDSAVTQYF
NA	14	TRBV6-5	NA	TRBJ1-5	TGTGCCAGCAGTTACGGGATCTCGGATCAGCCCCAGCATTTT	CASSYGISDQPQHF
NA	14	TRBV7-2	NA	TRBJ2-3	TGTGCCAGCAGCTTGGGGCCTAGTTCTGATACGCAGTATTTT	CASSLGPSSDTQYF
NA	13	TRBV28	NA	TRBJ2-7	TGTGCCAGCAGTCCCGGGACCGCCGTCGAGAAGTACTTC	CASSPGTAVEKYF
TRBD1	15	TRBV6-6	NA	TRBJ1-5	TGTGCCAGCAGCTCGGGACAGGGATTGAGTCAGCCCCAGCATTTT	CASSSGQGLSQPQHF
TRBD1	16	TRBV11-2	NA	TRBJ1-6	TGTGCCAGCAGCACATACAGGGGCGCCGGTCGGGTAACCCTCCACTTT	CASSTYRGAGRVTLHF
NA	13	TRBV7-8	NA	TRBJ1-1	TGTGCCAGCAGCTTTCTCCCTAATACTGAAGCTTTCTTT	CASSFLPNTEAFF
NA	13	TRBV5-1	NA	TRBJ2-7	TGCGCCAGCCGGCTGGGGTTGACCTACGAGCAGTACTTC	CASRLGLTYEQYF
TRBD1	14	TRBV28	NA	TRBJ1-1	TGTGCCAGCATAATGACAGGGGCACACACTGAAGCTTTCTTT	CASIMTGAHTEAFF
NA	12	TRBV4-2	NA	TRBJ2-1	TGTGCCAGCAGCCAAGTAGTGAATGAGCAGTTCTTC	CASSQVVNEQFF
NA	13	TRBV5-1	once	TRBJ1-2	TGCGCCAGCAGCTTGGCCGATGGGAATGGCTACACCTTC	CASSLADGNGYTF
NA	14	TRBV10-3	NA	TRBJ1-2	TGTGCCATCAGTGAGTCAACAGCTAACTATGGCTACACCTTC	CAISESTANYGYTF
TRBD2	16	TRBV4-2	once	TRBJ2-2	TGTGCCAGCAGCGCCGGGGACGGGGGGGCCCCCGGGGAGCTGTTTTTT	CASSAGDGGAPGELFF
TRBD1	15	TRBV10-1	NA	TRBJ1-6	TGCGCCAGCAGTTATCCTACACGACAGGGTTCACCCCTCCACTTT	CASSYPTRQGSPLHF
NA	16	TRBV19	NA	TRBJ1-5	TGTGCCAGTAGTACCCACCCGGACAGAAGCAATCAGCCCCAGCATTTT	CASSTHPDRSNQPQHF
NA	13	TRBV28	NA	TRBJ1-1	TGTGCCAGCAGTAGCAGGGTAGACACTGAAGCTTTCTTT	CASSSRVDTEAFF
NA	13	TRBV11-2	NA	TRBJ1-6	TGTGCCAGCAGCTTAGGGGGCGGATCACCCCTCCACTTT	CASSLGGGSPLHF
NA	15	TRBV7-2	NA	TRBJ2-3	TGTGCCAGCAGCTCACGATCGCTGACCACAGATACGCAGTATTTT	CASSSRSLTTDTQYF
TRBD2	18	TRBV5-4	NA	TRBJ2-3	TGTGCCAGCAGCCAACTAGCGGGGGGGCCTCCTTACACAGATACGCAGTATTTT	CASSQLAGGPPYTDTQYF
NA	13	TRBV30	NA	TRBJ2-2	TGTGCCTGGAGGCGGTCAGGAACGGGGGAGCTGTTTTTT	CAWRRSGTGELFF
NA	15	TRBV9	NA	TRBJ2-3	TGTGCCAGCAGCCCCCAGGGGGGCCGCACAGATACGCAGTATTTT	CASSPQGGRTDTQYF
NA	13	TRBV11-3	NA	TRBJ2-3	TGTGCCAGCAGCCCGAGGCACACAGATACGCAGTATTTT	CASSPRHTDTQYF
NA	15	TRBV2	once	TRBJ2-7	TGTGCCAGCAGTGAGACTGAGTCTCGTATCTACGAGCAGTACTTC	CASSETESRIYEQYF
NA	19	TRBV5-1	NA	TRBJ2-1	TGCGCCAGCAGCACCGTGCCCCCACCAGGGTGGAGTCTAACATATGAGCAGTTCTTC	CASSTVPPPGWSLTYEQFF